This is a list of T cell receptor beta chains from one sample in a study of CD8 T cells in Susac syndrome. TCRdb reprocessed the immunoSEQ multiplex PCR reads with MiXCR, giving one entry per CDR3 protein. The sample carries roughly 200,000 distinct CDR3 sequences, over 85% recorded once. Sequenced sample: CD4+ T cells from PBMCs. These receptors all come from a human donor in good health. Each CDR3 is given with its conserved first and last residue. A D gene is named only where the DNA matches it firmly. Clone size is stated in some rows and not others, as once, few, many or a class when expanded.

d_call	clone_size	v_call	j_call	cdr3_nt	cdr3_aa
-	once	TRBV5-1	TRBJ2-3	TGCGCCAGCAGCTTGGTGTCAGGGGATAGCACAGATACGCAGTATTTT	CASSLVSGDSTDTQYF
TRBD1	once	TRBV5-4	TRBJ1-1	TGTGCCAGCAGCCCCGACAGGGGTGGTGCGAACACTGAAGCTTTCTTT	CASSPDRGGANTEAFF
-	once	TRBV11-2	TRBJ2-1	TGTGCCAGCAGCCCCCCAGCCGGTGAGCAGTTCTTC	CASSPPAGEQFF
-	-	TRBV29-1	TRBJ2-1	TGCAGCGTTTCCGTACAGGCTCCTGCCAATGAGCAGTTCTTC	CSVSVQAPANEQFF
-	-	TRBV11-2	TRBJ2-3	TGTGCCAGCAGCATAACCGGGACACTAGATACGCAGTATTTT	CASSITGTLDTQYF
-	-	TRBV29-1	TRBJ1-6	TGCAGCGTTGCGTCAGGGATGGATTCACCCCTCCACTTT	CSVASGMDSPLHF
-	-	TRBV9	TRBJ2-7	TGTGCCAGCAGCGTAGGGGCGAGGGCGTACGAGCAGTACTTC	CASSVGARAYEQYF
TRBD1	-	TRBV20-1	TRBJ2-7	TGCAGTGCTAGAGGGATGGGACAGGACTACGAGCAGTACTTC	CSARGMGQDYEQYF
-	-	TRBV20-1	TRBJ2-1	TGCAGTGCCTCAAGCCGGAGGGCTTACAATGAGCAGTTCTTC	CSASSRRAYNEQFF
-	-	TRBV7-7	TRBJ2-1	TGTGCCAGCAGCTTAGCTCCGGCGAGGGGTGAGCAGTTCTTC	CASSLAPARGEQFF
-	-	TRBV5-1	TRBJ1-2	TGCGCCAGCAGCTTGGCCGGCCTCGGGATGGAGTATGGCTACACCTTC	CASSLAGLGMEYGYTF
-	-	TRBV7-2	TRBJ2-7	TGTGCCAGCACCAACCCCCGAGGGCAGCACTACGAGCAGTACTTC	CASTNPRGQHYEQYF
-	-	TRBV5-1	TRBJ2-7	TGCGCCAGCAGACTACGGGACGATTCCTACGAGCAGTACTTC	CASRLRDDSYEQYF
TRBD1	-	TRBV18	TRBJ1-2	TGTGCCAGCTCACCCACAGGGGGCCATGGCTACACCTTC	CASSPTGGHGYTF
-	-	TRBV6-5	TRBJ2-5	TGTGCCAGCAGTTACAGGGACCGGCTAGAGACCCAGTACTTC	CASSYRDRLETQYF
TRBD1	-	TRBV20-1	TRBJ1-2	TGCAGTGCTAGCGGAACAGGGGTGGGAGGCTACACCTTC	CSASGTGVGGYTF
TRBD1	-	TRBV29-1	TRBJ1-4	TGCAGCGTTGAAGATAGGGGGCTGGGAAAACTGTTTTTT	CSVEDRGLGKLFF
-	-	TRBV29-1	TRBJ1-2	TGCAGCGTTGATATCCTCGGGGCAGGGAGGTATGGCTACACCTTC	CSVDILGAGRYGYTF
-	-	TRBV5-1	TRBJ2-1	TGCGCCAGCAGCTCCCTGACGGACAACTCCTACAATGAGCAGTTCTTC	CASSSLTDNSYNEQFF
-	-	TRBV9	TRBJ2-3	TGTGCCAGCAGCGTAGAATGGACCTTCACAGATACGCAGTATTTT	CASSVEWTFTDTQYF
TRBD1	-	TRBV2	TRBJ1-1	TGTGCCAGCAGTTACGGACAGGAAAAATGGGCTTTCTTT	CASSYGQEKWAFF
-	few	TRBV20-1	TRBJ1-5	TGCAGTGCTAGGGGTGCTGATCAGCCCCAGCATTTT	CSARGADQPQHF
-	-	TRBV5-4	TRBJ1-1	TGTGCCAGCAGCTTGGGGACAGAGAGAAAAGCTTTCTTT	CASSLGTERKAFF
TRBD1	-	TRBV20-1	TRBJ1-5	TGCAGTGCCCCGGACAGGCTCCGCAATCAGCCCCAGCATTTT	CSAPDRLRNQPQHF
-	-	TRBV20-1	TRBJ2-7	TGCAGTGCCGCGGGGGCGGCTAGCGGCCTCTACGAGCAGTACTTC	CSAAGAASGLYEQYF
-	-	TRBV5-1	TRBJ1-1	TGCGCCAGCAGCTCGTTTGGCGAGGGTAACACTGAAGCTTTCTTT	CASSSFGEGNTEAFF
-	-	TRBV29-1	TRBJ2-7	TGCAGCGCAAGGGGCTCTCCGAAGACAGACTACGAGCAGTACTTC	CSARGSPKTDYEQYF
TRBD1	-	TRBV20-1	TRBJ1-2	TGCAGTGCTAGTGCTGGCCAGGGGGACTATGGCTACACCTTC	CSASAGQGDYGYTF
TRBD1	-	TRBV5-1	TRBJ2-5	TGCGCCAGCAACGGACGGACAGGGGGCGTAGAGACCCAGTACTTC	CASNGRTGGVETQYF
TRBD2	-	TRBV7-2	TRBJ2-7	TGTGCCAGCAGCTTAGCTAGCGGGCAGGCGGGGGAGCAGTACTTC	CASSLASGQAGEQYF
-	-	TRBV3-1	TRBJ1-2	TGTGCCAGCAGCCAAGAGCCAGCCGTGGGCTACACCTTC	CASSQEPAVGYTF
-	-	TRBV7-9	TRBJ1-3	TGTGCCAGCAGTATCGGCGCCTCTGGAAACACCATATATTTT	CASSIGASGNTIYF
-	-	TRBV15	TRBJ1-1	TGTGCCACCAGCAGAGATCCGGGGTTGATGGCTGAAGCTTTCTTT	CATSRDPGLMAEAFF
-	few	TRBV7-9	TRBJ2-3	TGTGCCAGCACCCCGGAGGGCACAGATACGCAGTATTTT	CASTPEGTDTQYF
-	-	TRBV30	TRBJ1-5	TGTGCCTGGAGTAAGAGTGTGGGGAGCCAGCCCCAGCATTTT	CAWSKSVGSQPQHF
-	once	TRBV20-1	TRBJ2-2	TGCAGTGCTAGAGATGTTGCATCTAACACCGGGGAGCTGTTTTTT	CSARDVASNTGELFF
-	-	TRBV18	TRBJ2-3	TGTGCCAGCTCACTACTAGAGGATCCAGATACGCAGTATTTT	CASSLLEDPDTQYF
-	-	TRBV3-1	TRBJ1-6	TGTGCCAGCAGCCAAGCTGGCAAGACCTCACCCCTCCACTTT	CASSQAGKTSPLHF
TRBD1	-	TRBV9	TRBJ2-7	TGTGCCAGCAGCGTTGGCCCTGGACAGGAGCCCTACGAGCAGTACTTC	CASSVGPGQEPYEQYF
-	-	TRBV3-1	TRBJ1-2	TGTGCCAGCAGCCAAAGTCCCGCTGGGGGCGGAATTGGCTACACCTTC	CASSQSPAGGGIGYTF
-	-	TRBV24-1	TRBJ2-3	TGTGCCACCGGAGGGACGGCTAGCACAGATACGCAGTATTTT	CATGGTASTDTQYF
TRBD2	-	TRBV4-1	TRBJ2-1	TGCGCCAGCAGCTTTAGCGGGGATTCCTACAATGAGCAGTTCTTC	CASSFSGDSYNEQFF
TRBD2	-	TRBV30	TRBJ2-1	TGTGCCTGGAGTCCGGGACTAGCGCTGTACAATGAGCAGTTCTTC	CAWSPGLALYNEQFF
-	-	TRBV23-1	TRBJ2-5	TGCGCCAGCAGTCATAGAGGGCAGCAAGAGACCCAGTACTTC	CASSHRGQQETQYF
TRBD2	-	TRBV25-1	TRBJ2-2	TGTGCCAGCAGTGAATTCATGGGAGGGAAGGGTCCCGGGGAGCTGTTTTTT	CASSEFMGGKGPGELFF
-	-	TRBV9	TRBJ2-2	TGTGCCAGCAGCTCCCAGGGGAGTATGGCCGGGGAGCTGTTTTTT	CASSSQGSMAGELFF
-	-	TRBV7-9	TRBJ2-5	TGTGCCAGCAGCTCACCCGAAGGGACTGCCGTAGAGACCCAGTACTTC	CASSSPEGTAVETQYF
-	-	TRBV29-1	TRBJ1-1	TGCAGCGTTGAAAGGGTTGCTATGAACACTGAAGCTTTCTTT	CSVERVAMNTEAFF
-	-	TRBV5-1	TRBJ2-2	TGCGCCAGCAGCGTGAGTCCCCCTTCGGAGGAGCTGTTTTTT	CASSVSPPSEELFF
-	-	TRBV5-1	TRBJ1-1	TGCGCCAGCAGCGCCCCGGGCTACACTGAAGCTTTCTTT	CASSAPGYTEAFF
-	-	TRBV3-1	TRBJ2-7	TGTGCCAGCAGCCATCCCTCCTGGGCCTACGAGCAGTACTTC	CASSHPSWAYEQYF
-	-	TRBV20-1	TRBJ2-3	TGCAGTGCTAGAGAAGGGGCAGATACGCAGTATTTT	CSAREGADTQYF
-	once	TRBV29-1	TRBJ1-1	TGCAGCGTTGAAGGGCCAGGGATGAACACTGAAGCTTTCTTT	CSVEGPGMNTEAFF
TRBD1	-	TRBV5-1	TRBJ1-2	TGCGCCAGCAGAGGGACAGGGGGCAACTATGGCTACACCTTC	CASRGTGGNYGYTF